What follows are 24 T cell receptor beta chains derived from one specimen sequenced in a study of CD8 T cells in Susac syndrome. Random hexamers were used to reverse transcribe roughly 0.45 to 1 ug of RNA. TCRdb processed the immunoSEQ multiplex PCR reads anew with MiXCR; each CDR3 protein has one entry. The sample consists of about 130,000 distinct CDR3 sequences, roughly 94% of them appearing once. Sequencing input: CD8+ T cells from PBMCs. These receptors were taken from a human donor with Susac syndrome.

The gene calls are TRBV25-1 and TRBJ1-1; maybe TRBD1 (6 bases). CDR3 length equals 17 residues. V shed 0 bases and J shed 1 base, with 15 bases lying between them. From germline, CDR1 is MGHDK and CDR2 SYGVNS. The CDR3 protein is CASSEYYIGTSNTEAFF. In nucleotides, the CDR3 is TGTGCCAGCAGTGAATATTATATTGGGACATCGAACACTGAAGCTTTCTTT.

This chain uses TRBV19 with TRBJ1-2; TRBD1 aligns across 7 bases. CDR1 and CDR2 from the germline V gene are LNHDA and SQIVND (reference sequence). This CDR3 contains 14 residues. J lost 13 bases, V lost 7 bases, and 18 bases had no gene match. CDR3 protein: CASTSRDRFSFCTF. CDR3 nucleotide sequence: TGTGCCAGTACCTCACGGGACAGATTTTCATTCTGCACCTTC.

The V and J genes are TRBV13 and TRBJ2-3; weak D call: TRBD2 (6 bases). From germline, CDR1 is PRHDT and CDR2 FYEKMQ (reference sequence). V was trimmed by 5 bases and J by 3 bases, leaving 12 bases between them. The CDR3 contains 14 residues. The CDR3 reads CASSQHGGTDTQYF. The CDR3 DNA follows: TGTGCCAGCAGCCAGCATGGGGGGACAGATACGCAGTATTTT. Full variable domain (outside the CDR3, taken from reference TRBV13 and TRBJ2-3): AAGVIQSPRHLIKEKRETATLKCYPIPRHDTVYWYQQGPGQDPQFLISFYEKMQSDKGSIPDRFSAQQFSDYHSELNMSSLELGDSALYFCASSQHGGTDTQYFGPGTRLTVL.

This chain connects TRBV5-6 to TRBJ1-1; no definite D call. CDR3 size: 12 residues. Germline V gene sequence: CDR1 SGHDT, CDR2 YYEEEE. V was shortened by 2 bases and J by 7 bases, with 9 bases between the two germline ends. For the CDR3, the DNA is TGTGCCAGCAGCTTAGGAGGGATTGAAGCTTTCTTT. Its protein is CASSLGGIEAFF. Filled out from reference TRBV5-6 and TRBJ1-1, the complete variable domain reads DAGVTQSPTHLIKTRGQQVTLRCSPKSGHDTVSWYQQALGQGPQFIFQYYEEEERQRGNFPDRFSGHQFPNYSSELNVNALLLGDSALYLCASSLGGIEAFFGQGTRLTVV.

This chain uses TRBV18 with TRBJ2-2, with D possibly TRBD2 on 5 matching bases. Trimming pared 3 bases from V and 5 bases from J, leaving 10 bases between. The length of the CDR3 is 14 residues. Per the germline V gene, CDR1 is KGHSH and CDR2 is LQKENI. CDR3 loop: CASSPGGGTGELFF. In DNA form, the CDR3 reads TGTGCCAGCTCACCTGGAGGTGGAACCGGGGAGCTGTTTTTT.

The chain has TRBV13 and TRBJ1-3, with TRBD1 identical over 9 bases. The CDR3 length is 17 residues. Germline values: CDR1 PRHDT, CDR2 FYEKMQ (reference sequence). J was trimmed by 0 bases and V by 1 base; bases with no gene match: 4. The chain's CDR3 is CASSLDRGQLSGNTIYF. The CDR3 region has the DNA TGTGCCAGCAGCTTAGACAGGGGGCAACTCTCTGGAAACACCATATATTTT. Together with reference TRBV13 and TRBJ1-3, the CDR3 gives the full variable domain: AAGVIQSPRHLIKEKRETATLKCYPIPRHDTVYWYQQGPGQDPQFLISFYEKMQSDKGSIPDRFSAQQFSDYHSELNMSSLELGDSALYFCASSLDRGQLSGNTIYFGEGSWLTVV.

The gene calls are TRBV7-8 and TRBJ2-7; TRBD2 agrees at 10 bases. This CDR3 region has 15 residues. Germline CDR1 is SGHVS and CDR2 is FQNEAQ. Trimming removed 5 bases from V and 3 bases from J; junction bases left unmatched: 7. The chain's CDR3 is CASSPSGLADYEQYF. Written as DNA, the CDR3 is TGTGCCAGCAGCCCCTCTGGACTAGCGGACTACGAGCAGTACTTC.

The chain recombines TRBV19 with TRBJ1-1; 8 bases are a match to TRBD1. CDR1 is LNHDA, CDR2 SQIVND, per germline (reference sequence). V lost 7 bases to trimming and J lost 5 bases; unmatched junction nucleotides: 6. The CDR3 spans 13 residues. CDR3 nucleotides: TGTGCCAGTATGAGGACAGGGAGAACTGAAGCTTTCTTT. Protein: CASMRTGRTEAFF.

This chain uses TRBV30 with TRBJ2-3, with TRBD2 matching over 7 bases. The CDR3 contains 14 residues. The germline gives CDR1 GTSNPN, CDR2 SVGIG (reference sequence). V was clipped by 3 bases and J by 2 bases; unmatched bases: 5. The CDR3, as DNA: TGTGCCTGGAGGGGACTATCTACCACAGATACGCAGTATTTT. Its translation is CAWRGLSTTDTQYF. The full variable domain, with the rest looked up from reference TRBV30 and TRBJ2-3, is SQTIHQWPATLVQPVGSPLSLECTVEGTSNPNLYWYRQAAGRGLQLLFYSVGIGQISSEVPQNLSASRPQDRQFILSSKKLLLSDSGFYLCAWRGLSTTDTQYFGPGTRLTVL.

The chain uses TRBV4-1 and TRBJ2-7; 10 bases line up with TRBD2. The V segment lost 0 bases and the J segment 0 bases; nucleotides outside the gene matches: 8. Germline V gives CDR1 MGHRA, CDR2 YSYEKL. The CDR3 totals 18 residues. DNA of the CDR3: TGCGCCAGCAGCCAAGAACCTAGCGGGAGAGGGGGCTCCTACGAGCAGTACTTC. Translated, it gives CASSQEPSGRGGSYEQYF.

This chain uses TRBV7-9 with TRBJ2-4, with no clear D. V gave up 6 bases and J gave up 1 base, with 4 bases separating them. This CDR3 has 12 residues. Germline lookup yields CDR1 SEHNR and CDR2 FQNEAQ (reference sequence). CDR3 nucleotides: TGTGCCAGCAGAACCGCCAAAAACATTCAGTACTTC. As protein: CASRTAKNIQYF.

This chain uses TRBV5-4 with TRBJ1-1; D remains unclear. Germline assignment: CDR1 SGHNT and CDR2 YYREEE (reference sequence). V was trimmed by 5 bases and J by 3 bases, leaving 8 bases between them. The CDR3 runs 12 residues. CDR3 protein: CASRAPDTEAFF. The CDR3 nucleotides read TGTGCCAGCAGGGCCCCCGACACTGAAGCTTTCTTT.

The CDR3 here is CASTLIEALNTGELFF. CDR3 bases: TGTGCCAGCACCCTCATAGAGGCCCTGAACACCGGGGAGCTGTTTTTT. V and J are TRBV27 and TRBJ2-2; no firm D call. This CDR3 has 16 amino acids. CDR1 and CDR2 (germline): MNHEY, SMNVEV (reference sequence). Trimming removed 7 bases at V and 1 base at J, with 16 bases between.

The chain carries TRBV15 and TRBJ1-3; 10 bases align to TRBD1. Germline CDR1 reads LNHNV; CDR2 reads YYDKDF (reference sequence). Trimming removed 3 bases from V and 3 bases from J; junction bases left unmatched: 8. The CDR3 runs 17 residues. The CDR3 DNA sequence: TGTGCCACCAGCAGCGGACAGGGGGAGACGAATGGAAACACCATATATTTT. Its protein product is CATSSGQGETNGNTIYF.

CDR3 protein: CASSLDRIPYTEAFF. The CDR3 DNA reads as TGTGCCAGCAGTCTTGACAGAATTCCGTATACTGAAGCTTTCTTT. The chain couples TRBV27 to TRBJ1-1, with D maybe TRBD1 (5 bases). CDR1 and CDR2 (germline): MNHEY, SMNVEV (reference sequence). This CDR3 is built from 15 residues. V lost 5 bases and J lost 5, with 18 bases in between.

This chain connects TRBV7-2 to TRBJ2-5; D may be TRBD1 or TRBD2 (6 bases each). V was shortened by 4 bases and J by 5 bases, with 26 bases between the two germline ends. This CDR3 contains 18 residues. CDR1 and CDR2 from the germline V gene are SGHTA and FQGNSA. CDR3 nucleotide sequence: TGTGCCAGCAGCTCGGGGGCTAGCTTCGGTTCGTGGGGGGAGACCCAGTACTTC. Residues: CASSSGASFGSWGETQYF.

The gene calls are TRBV6-6 and TRBJ2-1, with 8 bases matching TRBD2. The V and J ends lost 4 bases and 7 bases, in that order; junction bases with no gene match: 6. The CDR3 totals 14 residues. CDR1 and CDR2 (germline): MNHNY, SVGAGI (reference sequence). The CDR3 sequence is CASSLTGGPNEQFF. CDR3 bases: TGTGCCAGCAGTTTAACGGGAGGGCCAAATGAGCAGTTCTTC.

In DNA, the CDR3 is TGTGCCAGCAGCGTCTATCCGAATTACAATGAGCAGTTCTTC. Translation gives CASSVYPNYNEQFF. The chain employs TRBV9 and TRBJ2-1, with no clear D. This CDR3 has 14 amino acids. Germline V CDR1 and CDR2: SGDLS, YYNGEE. V gave up 2 bases and J gave up 4 bases, with 10 bases separating them.

The genes are TRBV9 and TRBJ1-2; D is unclear. This CDR3 spans 14 amino acids. With 0 bases removed from V and 5 bases from J, the gap between germline ends came to 11 bases. Germline V CDR1 and CDR2: SGDLS, YYNGEE. This CDR3 reads CASSVEAEQYGYTF. The CDR3 region has the DNA TGTGCCAGCAGCGTAGAGGCAGAGCAGTATGGCTACACCTTC.

This chain connects TRBV4-1 to TRBJ1-1; D remains unclear. The CDR3 consists of 17 residues. Germline assignment: CDR1 MGHRA and CDR2 YSYEKL. Trimming took off 0 bases at V and 6 bases at J, with 20 bases between the two ends. CDR3 protein: CASSQDPFPYMSAEAFF. The CDR3 DNA reads as TGCGCCAGCAGCCAAGATCCCTTCCCTTACATGTCCGCTGAAGCTTTCTTT.

This clonotype was counted a single time. The rearrangement joins TRBV7-3 to TRBJ1-2; 9 bases are shared with TRBD1. The V gene end was trimmed by 5 bases and the J gene end by 8 bases; junction bases not matched to a gene: 12. Per germline, CDR1 SGHTA and CDR2 FQGTGA. This CDR3 is built from 15 residues. Here the CDR3 DNA reads TGTGCCAGCAGCCAAACAGGGGGCGCCGGTGTGGGCTACACCTTC. Protein: CASSQTGGAGVGYTF.

The chain uses TRBV12-5 and TRBJ1-4, with D possibly TRBD1 on 5 matching bases. The CDR3 spans 18 residues. Trimming removed 2 bases at V and 0 bases at J, with 16 bases between. The germline gives CDR1 LGHNT, CDR2 FRNRAP. CDR3 in amino acids: CASGLKTGGMTTNEKLFF. CDR3 DNA sequence: TGTGCTAGTGGTTTGAAGACCGGGGGGATGACAACTAATGAAAAACTGTTTTTT. Complete variable domain (other parts from reference TRBV12-5 and TRBJ1-4): DARVTQTPRHKVTEMGQEVTMRCQPILGHNTVFWYRQTMMQGLELLAYFRNRAPLDDSGMPKDRFSAEMPDATLATLKIQPSEPRDSAVYFCASGLKTGGMTTNEKLFFGSGTQLSVL.

This rearrangement joins TRBV27 to TRBJ1-1; TRBD1 matches at 7 bases. CDR1 and CDR2 from the germline V gene are MNHEY and SMNVEV (reference sequence). This CDR3 contains 14 residues. J lost 1 base, V lost 5 bases, and 4 bases had no gene match. As DNA, the CDR3 is TGTGCCAGCAGTATGACAGGGACGAACACTGAAGCTTTCTTT. It encodes CASSMTGTNTEAFF.

The V gene is TRBV29-1, the J gene TRBJ1-2; 8 bases are shared with TRBD1. The CDR3 runs to 11 residues. Germline assignment: CDR1 SQVTM and CDR2 ANQGSEA. After removal of 6 bases from V and 13 bases from J, the junction contained 10 bases not matched to a gene. CDR3 in amino acids: CSVEADRGGTF. In DNA, the CDR3 is TGCAGCGTCGAGGCCGACAGGGGTGGCACCTTC. Full variable domain (outside the CDR3, taken from reference TRBV29-1 and TRBJ1-2): SAVISQKPSRDICQRGTSLTIQCQVDSQVTMMFWYRQQPGQSLTLIATANQGSEATYESGFVIDKFPISRPNLTFSTLTVSNMSPEDSSIYLCSVEADRGGTFGSGTRLTVV.